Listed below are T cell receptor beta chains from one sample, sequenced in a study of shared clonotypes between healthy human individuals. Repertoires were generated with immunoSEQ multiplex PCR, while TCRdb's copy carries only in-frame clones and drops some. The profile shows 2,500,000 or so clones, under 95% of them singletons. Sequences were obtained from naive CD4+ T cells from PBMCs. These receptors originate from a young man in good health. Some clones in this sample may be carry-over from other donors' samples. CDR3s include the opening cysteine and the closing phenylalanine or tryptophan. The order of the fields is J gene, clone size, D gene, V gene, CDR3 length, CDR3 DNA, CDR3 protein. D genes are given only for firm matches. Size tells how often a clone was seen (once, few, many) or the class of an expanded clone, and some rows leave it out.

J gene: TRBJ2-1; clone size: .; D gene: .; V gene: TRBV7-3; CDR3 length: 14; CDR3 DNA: TGTGCCAGCAGCTCGGGCGGCGCTAACAATGAGCAGTTCTTC; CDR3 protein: CASSSGGANNEQFF
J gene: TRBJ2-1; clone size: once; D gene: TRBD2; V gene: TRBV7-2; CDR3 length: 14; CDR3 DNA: TGTGCCAGCAGCTCTAGCGGGAGTTCCGATGAGCAGTTCTTC; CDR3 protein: CASSSSGSSDEQFF
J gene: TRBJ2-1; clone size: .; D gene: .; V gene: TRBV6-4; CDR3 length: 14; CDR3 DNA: TGTGCCAGCAGTGACGGAACCTCCTACAATGAGCAGTTCTTC; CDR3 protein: CASSDGTSYNEQFF
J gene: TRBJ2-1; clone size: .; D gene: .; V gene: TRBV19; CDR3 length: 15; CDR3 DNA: TGTGCCAGTAGTATACAGGGCAGCTCCTACAATGAGCAGTTCTTC; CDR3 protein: CASSIQGSSYNEQFF
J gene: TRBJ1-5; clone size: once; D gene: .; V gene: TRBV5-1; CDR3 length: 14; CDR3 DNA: TGCGCCAGCAGCCCCGGGACGTCGGAGTCACCCCAGCATTTT; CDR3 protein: CASSPGTSESPQHF
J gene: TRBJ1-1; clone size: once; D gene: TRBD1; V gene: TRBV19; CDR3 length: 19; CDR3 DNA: TGTGCCAGTAGTATAGATCTATTGGGGACAGGGGGCCCGGGCACTGAAGCTTTCTTT; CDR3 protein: CASSIDLLGTGGPGTEAFF
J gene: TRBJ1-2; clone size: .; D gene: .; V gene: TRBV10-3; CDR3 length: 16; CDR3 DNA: TGTGCCATCAGTGATTTGGGCAGGAAGAACGATGGGGGCTACACCTTC; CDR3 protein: CAISDLGRKNDGGYTF
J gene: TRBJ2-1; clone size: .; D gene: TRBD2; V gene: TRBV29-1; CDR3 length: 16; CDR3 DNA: TGCAGCGGAGATGGACTAGCGGGAGTCATTTTTTCTGAGCAGTTCTTC; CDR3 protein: CSGDGLAGVIFSEQFF
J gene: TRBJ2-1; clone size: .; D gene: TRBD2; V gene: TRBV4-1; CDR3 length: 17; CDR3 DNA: TGCGCCAGCAGCCAAAGGGGCGGGGGTAGACTTTACAATGAGCAGTTCTTC; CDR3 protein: CASSQRGGGRLYNEQFF
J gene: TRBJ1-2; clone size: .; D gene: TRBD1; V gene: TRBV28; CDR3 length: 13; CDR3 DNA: TGTGCCAGCAGTCCGGGGACAGGGGTTGGCTACACCTTC; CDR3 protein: CASSPGTGVGYTF
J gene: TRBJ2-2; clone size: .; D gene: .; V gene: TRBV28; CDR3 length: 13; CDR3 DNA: TGTGCCAGCAGTCCCCACAACACCGGGGAGCTGTTTTTT; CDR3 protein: CASSPHNTGELFF
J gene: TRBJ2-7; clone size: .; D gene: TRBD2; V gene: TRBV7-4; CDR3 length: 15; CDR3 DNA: TGTGCCAGCGTCCAGGGACTGACTAGCTCAGACGAGCAGTACTTC; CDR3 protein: CASVQGLTSSDEQYF
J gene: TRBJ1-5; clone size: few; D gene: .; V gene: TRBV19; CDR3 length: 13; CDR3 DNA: TGTGCCAGTAGTATAGGGCTTGGACAGCCCCAGCATTTT; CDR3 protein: CASSIGLGQPQHF
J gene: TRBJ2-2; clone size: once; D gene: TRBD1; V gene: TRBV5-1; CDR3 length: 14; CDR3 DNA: TGCGCCAGCAGCTTGGACAGGGGCACCGGGGAGCTGTTTTTT; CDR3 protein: CASSLDRGTGELFF
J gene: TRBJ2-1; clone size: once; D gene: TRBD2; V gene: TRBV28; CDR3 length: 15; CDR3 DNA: TGTGCCAGCAGGCTCTGGACTAGCGGGGACAATGAGCAGTTCTTC; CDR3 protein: CASRLWTSGDNEQFF
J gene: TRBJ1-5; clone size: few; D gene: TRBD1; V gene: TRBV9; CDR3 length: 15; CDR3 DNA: TGTGCCAGCAGCGGAAATACAGGGGCCACGGGGCCCCAGCATTTT; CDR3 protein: CASSGNTGATGPQHF
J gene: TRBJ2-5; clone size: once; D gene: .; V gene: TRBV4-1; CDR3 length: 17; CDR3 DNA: TGCGCCAGCAGCCAAGAAAGCCCCGGCAGGAGCCAAGAGACCCAGTACTTC; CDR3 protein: CASSQESPGRSQETQYF
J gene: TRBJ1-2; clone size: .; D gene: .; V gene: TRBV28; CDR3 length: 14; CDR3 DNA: TGTGCCAGCCGTCAATGGGGGAGAAACTATGGCTACACCTTC; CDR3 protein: CASRQWGRNYGYTF
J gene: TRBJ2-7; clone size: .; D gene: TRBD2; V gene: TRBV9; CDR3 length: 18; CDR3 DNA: TGTGCCAGCAGCGCCCTCCCGGGACTAGCGGGAGGGCTCTACGAGCAGTACTTC; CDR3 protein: CASSALPGLAGGLYEQYF
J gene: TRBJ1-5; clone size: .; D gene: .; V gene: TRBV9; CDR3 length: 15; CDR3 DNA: TGTGCCAGCAGCGTATCAGGGGCAAGCAATCAGCCCCAGCATTTT; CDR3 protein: CASSVSGASNQPQHF
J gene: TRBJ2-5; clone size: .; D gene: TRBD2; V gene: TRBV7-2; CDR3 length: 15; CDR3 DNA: TGTGCCAGCAGCTTAGCAGGGACTAGCGGGGAGACCCAGTACTTC; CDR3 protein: CASSLAGTSGETQYF
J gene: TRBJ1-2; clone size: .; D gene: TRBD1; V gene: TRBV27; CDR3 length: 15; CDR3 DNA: TGTGCCAGCAGGATACAGGGGAGGGGTAACTATGGCTACACCTTC; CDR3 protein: CASRIQGRGNYGYTF